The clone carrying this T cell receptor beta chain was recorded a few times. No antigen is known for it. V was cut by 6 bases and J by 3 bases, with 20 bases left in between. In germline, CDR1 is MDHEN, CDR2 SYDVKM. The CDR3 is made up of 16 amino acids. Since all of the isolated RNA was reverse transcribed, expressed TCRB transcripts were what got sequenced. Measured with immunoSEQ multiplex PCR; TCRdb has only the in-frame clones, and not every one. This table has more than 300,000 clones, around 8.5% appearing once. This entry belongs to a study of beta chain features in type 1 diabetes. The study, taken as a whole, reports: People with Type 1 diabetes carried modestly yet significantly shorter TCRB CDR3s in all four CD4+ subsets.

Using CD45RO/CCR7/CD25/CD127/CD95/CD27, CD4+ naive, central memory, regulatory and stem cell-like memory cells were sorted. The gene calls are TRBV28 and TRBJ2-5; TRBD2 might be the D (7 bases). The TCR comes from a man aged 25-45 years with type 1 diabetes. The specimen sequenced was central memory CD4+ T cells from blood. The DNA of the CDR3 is TGTGCCAGCAGCCCAGAGGGGGGCGCGGGGGAAGAGACCCAGTACTTC. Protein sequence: CASSPEGGAGEETQYF.